This TCR beta chain was sequenced for a study of T cell responses to AZD1222 COVID-19 vaccine. Generated by immunoSEQ multiplex PCR, the TCRdb table keeps only in-frame clones and is missing some. The table records approximately 100,000 clones, about 86% of them present only once. The sequence derives from an adult in good health. The sequencing used peripheral blood, collected on day 0 of AZD1222 vaccination.

CDR3 amino acids: CASSQERRGRATNYGYTF. Written as DNA, the CDR3 is TGTGCCAGCAGCCAAGAGCGTAGGGGCAGGGCTACAAACTATGGCTACACCTTC. V is TRBV4-2 and J is TRBJ1-2; D may be TRBD1 (5 bases). Trimming cost V 0 bases and J 2 bases, with 19 bases left between them. The CDR3 runs 18 residues. Germline V gene sequence: CDR1 LGHNA, CDR2 YNFKEQ.